The 6 T cell receptor beta chains listed next were all sequenced from one sample in a study of control samples from healthy donors and cancer patients. The table came from immunoSEQ multiplex PCR; TCRdb's copy has only in-frame clones and leaves some out. The sample has around 140,000 clones, 90% to 95% seen once. The sequencing input was blood. The source is a man between 35 and 55 years old in good health.

The chain carries TRBV11-2 and TRBJ2-2, with 10 bases aligning to TRBD2. V shed 6 bases, J shed 4 bases, and the junction held 8 bases outside the gene matches. This CDR3 is built from 16 residues. Germline V gene sequence: CDR1 SGHAT, CDR2 FQNNGV. Here the CDR3 DNA reads TGTGCCAGCAGGGAATTGCCTAGCGGGAGCACCGGGGAGCTGTTTTTT. Residues: CASRELPSGSTGELFF.

V and J are TRBV5-6 and TRBJ2-7, with a tentative D call TRBD1 (6 bases). This CDR3 is 13 amino acids long. Trimming took 2 bases from V and 1 from J, leaving 7 bases between them. Germline values: CDR1 SGHDT, CDR2 YYEEEE. The CDR3 loop reads CASSFGQSYEQYF. CDR3 bases: TGTGCCAGCAGCTTTGGACAGTCCTACGAGCAGTACTTC.

The chain carries TRBV6-4 and TRBJ1-5; TRBD1 might be the D (5 bases). The CDR3 has 17 residues. Deletions cut 4 bases from V and 2 bases from J, with 18 bases between. CDR1 is MRHNA and CDR2 is SNTAGT in the germline V gene. The CDR3 sequence is CASSGSQGRVGNQPQHF. The CDR3 DNA sequence: TGTGCCAGCAGTGGGTCCCAAGGCAGGGTCGGCAATCAGCCCCAGCATTTT.

The J gene is TRBJ1-2, the V gene TRBV2; 7 nucleotides agree with TRBD1. The CDR3 covers 15 residues. The V segment lost 4 bases and the J segment 1 base; nucleotides outside the gene matches: 6. Germline lookup yields CDR1 SNHLY and CDR2 FYNNEI. CDR3 in amino acids: CASSVWAGGNYGYTF. CDR3 coding DNA: TGTGCCAGCAGTGTTTGGGCAGGGGGTAACTATGGCTACACCTTC.

The rearrangement joins TRBV28 to TRBJ1-2; D may be TRBD1 (5 bases). The CDR3 is 13 residues long. V was shortened by 7 bases and J by 8 bases, with 17 bases between the two germline ends. Looked up from germline, CDR1 is MDHEN and CDR2 is SYDVKM. The CDR3 bases are TGTGCCAGCACCTTCTACAGGAGGGAAGGCTACACCTTC. Translated, it gives CASTFYRREGYTF.

This clone has a single count. The rearrangement joins TRBV7-8 to TRBJ2-1; D not certain. Germline-derived CDR1 and CDR2 are SGHVS and FQNEAQ. V dropped 8 bases and J dropped 0 bases, with 11 bases sitting between them. CDR3 size: 14 residues. CDR3 in amino acids: CASEIESSYNEQFF. CDR3 nucleotide sequence: TGTGCCAGCGAGATCGAGAGCTCCTACAATGAGCAGTTCTTC.